This is a list of T cell receptor beta chains from one sample in a study of CD8 T cells in ankylosing spondylitis. One entry per CDR3 protein results from TCRdb running MiXCR on the 5' RACE reads. The top ten clones hold 15% to 20% of a sample with roughly 190,000 distinct CDR3 sequences, 9.5% to 15% of them seen once. The sample taken for sequencing was blood, either unsorted or a sorted T cell fraction (not recorded which). These receptors were obtained from a male donor with ankylosing spondylitis or in good health (not recorded which). The CDR3 runs from the conserved cysteine through the conserved F or W. A D gene is named only where the DNA matches it firmly. The size of a clone is reported for some rows only, either as once, few or many, or as a class for expanded clones.

j_call d_call v_call clone_size cdr3_nt cdr3_aa
TRBJ1-5 TRBD1 TRBV12-5 . TGTGCTAGTGGTTTGGTAGATAGGGGGCCGGGCAATCAGCCCCAGCATTTT CASGLVDRGPGNQPQHF
TRBJ1-1 . TRBV20-1 . TGCAGTGCTAGAGATGGCGAGACGGACAGCAAAGCTTTCTTT CSARDGETDSKAFF
TRBJ2-3 . TRBV6-5 . TGTGCCAGCAGTTACTCGGCCTCGGGTTGGGGCACAGATACGCAGTATTTT CASSYSASGWGTDTQYF
TRBJ1-2 . TRBV5-1 . TGCGCCAGCAGCTTTGGGGCCACAACCAACTATGGCTACACCTTC CASSFGATTNYGYTF
TRBJ2-1 . TRBV3-1 few TGTGCCAGCAGCCAGCCCCTCCTCCAGGGCGCTGAGCAGTTCTTC CASSQPLLQGAEQFF
TRBJ2-2 . TRBV19 . TGTGCCAGTAGTATAGACGGAGTCGGGGCCACCGGGGAGCTGTTTTTT CASSIDGVGATGELFF
TRBJ1-1 . TRBV20-1 . TGCAGTGCTAGAGGAGGGGAGGCTGAAGCTTTCTTT CSARGGEAEAFF
TRBJ2-5 . TRBV5-1 . TGCGCCAGCAGCTTGGTTCCATCCCGCCAAGAGACCCAGTACTTC CASSLVPSRQETQYF
TRBJ2-3 . TRBV2 many TGTGCCAGCAGTGAAACAGATACGCAGTATTTT CASSETDTQYF
TRBJ1-2 . TRBV5-6 few TGTGCCAGCAGCTCGGACAGCGCCGGGGATTATGGCTACACCTTC CASSSDSAGDYGYTF
TRBJ2-7 . TRBV25-1 . TGTGCCAGCAGTGCGGACAGATTTTCCTCCTCCTACGAGCAGTACTTC CASSADRFSSSYEQYF
TRBJ2-7 . TRBV7-9 . TGTGCCAGCAGCCCGTTCCAGCAGGGCTCCTACGAGCAGTACTTC CASSPFQQGSYEQYF
TRBJ2-1 . TRBV4-2 . TGTGCCAGCAGCCGCCCGGATGGGTCGGGGGATTACAATGAGCAGTTCTTC CASSRPDGSGDYNEQFF
TRBJ1-5 . TRBV6-1 many TGTGCCAGCAGTGAAGCGGAGGAAAATCAGCCCCAGCATTTT CASSEAEENQPQHF
TRBJ2-1 TRBD2 TRBV9 many TGTGCCAGCAGCACCCCAGCGGGGGTGGACAATGAGCAGTTCTTC CASSTPAGVDNEQFF
TRBJ2-3 . TRBV28 . TGTGCCAGCCGGGAAGTAAATCGGGATACGCAGTATTTT CASREVNRDTQYF
TRBJ2-1 . TRBV20-1 many TGCAGTGGTTACGGGAGTAAGGGTGAGCAGTTCTTC CSGYGSKGEQFF
TRBJ2-5 . TRBV4-1 . TGCGCCAGCAGCCACGAAGTGGGGCCCGAGACCCAGTACTTC CASSHEVGPETQYF
TRBJ2-7 . TRBV6-5 . TGTGCCAGCAGTTACGGGGTGGGGGCGCTTAAAGAGCAGTACTTC CASSYGVGALKEQYF
TRBJ1-1 TRBD1 TRBV4-1 . TGCGCCAGCAGCACAGGGGCTGAAGCTTTCTTT CASSTGAEAFF
TRBJ2-1 . TRBV10-3 . TGTGCCATCAGTGAGGCCCCCCGGTATGAGTACAATGAGCAGTTCTTC CAISEAPRYEYNEQFF
TRBJ1-1 TRBD1 TRBV7-9 . TGTGCCAGCAGCTTTAGGGGACAGTTAGAAGCTTTCTTT CASSFRGQLEAFF
TRBJ1-1 TRBD1 TRBV7-9 many TGTGCCAGCAGCTCCGACAGGGAGGGGACTATGAACACTGAAGCTTTCTTT CASSSDREGTMNTEAFF
TRBJ2-7 . TRBV6-5 few TGTGCCAGCAGTTTCGGGACACGCTCCTACGAGCAGTACTTC CASSFGTRSYEQYF
TRBJ2-3 TRBD2 TRBV12-3/TRBV12-4 few TGTGCCAGCATCCCCTCTAGCGGGAGGGCAGATACGCAGTATTTT CASIPSSGRADTQYF
TRBJ2-7 . TRBV7-9 . TGTGCCAGCAGCCGGACCCATTTGGAGCAGTACTTC CASSRTHLEQYF
TRBJ2-3 TRBD2 TRBV7-2 few TGTGCCAGCAGCTCGATAGCGGGGGTGAGCACAGATACGCAGTATTTT CASSSIAGVSTDTQYF
TRBJ1-2 TRBD1 TRBV12-3/TRBV12-4 many TGTGCCAGCAGTTTAGGAGGGGGCGGCTATGGCTACACCTTC CASSLGGGGYGYTF
TRBJ2-2 TRBD2 TRBV6-5 few TGTGCCATCTACGGGGGGGCCGGGGAGCTGTTTTTT CAIYGGAGELFF
TRBJ2-1 TRBD2 TRBV20-1 few TGCAGTGCTAGAGATAATCGCGTACTAGCGGGAGAAGAGGAGCAGTTCTTC CSARDNRVLAGEEEQFF
TRBJ2-3 . TRBV6-5 few TGTGCCAGCAGTTACTCGGGACTTGGGGCAGATACGCAGTATTTT CASSYSGLGADTQYF
TRBJ2-5 . TRBV12-5 . TGTGCTAGTGGTTTGTCCTTACGACAAGAGACCCAGTACTTC CASGLSLRQETQYF
TRBJ2-7 . TRBV12-3/TRBV12-4 many TGTGCCAGCAGTTTAGAGGGCACCCTCTCCTACGAGCAGTACTTC CASSLEGTLSYEQYF
TRBJ1-2 . TRBV4-1 many TGCGCCAGCAGCCAAGGCTCCGCTGGGAGGGGTTCTTATGGCTACACCTTC CASSQGSAGRGSYGYTF
TRBJ2-5 TRBD2 TRBV6-2/TRBV6-3 few TGTGCCAGCAGTCGACGAGCCCTAGCGGGGGTGGAGACCCAGTACTTC CASSRRALAGVETQYF
TRBJ1-5 . TRBV12-3/TRBV12-4 few TGTGCCAGCAGCCCCACAGGGAGGGGACGCCAGCCCCAGCATTTT CASSPTGRGRQPQHF
TRBJ1-1 . TRBV19 few TGTGCCAGTAGTATGGGGTTCGCTGAAGCTTTCTTT CASSMGFAEAFF
TRBJ2-1 TRBD2 TRBV9 . TGTGCCAGCAGCCCCCAGACTAGCAGCTCCTACAATGAGCAGTTCTTC CASSPQTSSSYNEQFF
TRBJ2-5 . TRBV27 many TGTGCCAGCAGAGGGGACGGAAAGACCCAGTACTTC CASRGDGKTQYF
TRBJ2-7 TRBD1 TRBV7-8 few TGTGCCAGCAGCTTAGAGGGGACAGGGGTCGAGCAGTACTTC CASSLEGTGVEQYF
TRBJ2-7 TRBD1 TRBV6-5 . TGTGCCAGTAAGACAGGGGTTCTGGCCTCCTACGAGCAGTACTTC CASKTGVLASYEQYF
TRBJ2-3 TRBD2 TRBV6-1 few TGTGCCAGCAGTGAAGAATGGGGACTAAACACAGATACGCAGTATTTT CASSEEWGLNTDTQYF
TRBJ2-1 . TRBV4-1 many TGCGCCAGCAGCCTGGGCCATGAGCAGTTCTTC CASSLGHEQFF
TRBJ2-5 TRBD2 TRBV27 few TGTGCCAGCAGTTTATGGGGGACTACGGAGACCCAGTACTTC CASSLWGTTETQYF
TRBJ2-2 . TRBV20-1 . TGCAGTGTCAGGGGAGCGAACACCGGGGAGCTGTTTTTT CSVRGANTGELFF
TRBJ2-3 TRBD1 TRBV3-1 . TGTGCCAGCAGCCAAGACGACAGGGGTCAAGATACGCAGTATTTT CASSQDDRGQDTQYF
TRBJ2-1 . TRBV24-1 few TGTGCCACCAGTGAGGCCGGGACCACCCTCAACAATGAGCAGTTCTTC CATSEAGTTLNNEQFF
TRBJ1-5 . TRBV10-2 few TGCGCCAGCGGGGACGGGGGAGACAATCAGCCCCAGCATTTT CASGDGGDNQPQHF